Ten or more counts support the clone carrying this TCR beta chain. This CDR3 region has 14 residues. V lost 2 bases and J lost 4, with 12 bases in between. Germline loops: CDR1 MGHDK, CDR2 SYGVNS. The time point was: persistent/refractory GD, antithyroid drugs over 5 years with positive TRAb. Preparation of the TCR library used RNA extracted from PBMCs. This sample was included in a study of regulatory T cells in long-lasting Graves disease. Sequencing libraries for TCR beta were prepared with iRepertoire HTBI primers and Arm-PCR of CDR3 regions. Each CDR3 protein is one row after TCRdb ran MiXCR on the multiplex PCR reads. This table holds hundreds of thousands of distinct CDR3 sequences, 22% found once.

The chain couples TRBV25-1 to TRBJ2-7; the D is unclear. The input for sequencing was peripheral blood mononuclear cells (PBMCs), taken when the disease was refractory, from a patient treated with antithyroid drugs. The receptor's source is a female donor with Graves disease. The CDR3 protein is CASSELVTAYEQYF. CDR3 nucleotide sequence: TGTGCCAGCAGTGAACTCGTGACGGCTTACGAGCAGTACTTC.